These 7 T cell receptor beta chains came from one sample sequenced in a study of cytomegalovirus exposure and HLA in healthy donors. Researchers ran the PCR with 60 Vbeta and 13 Jbeta primers. Libraries were prepared by immunoSEQ multiplex PCR; TCRdb keeps only in-frame clonotypes and omits some of them. The repertoire includes 18,000 or so clones, approximately 70% of them detected once, and more than 3.5% sits in the top ten. Sequencing was carried out using PBMCs. The receptor source for this set is a man younger than 35 in good health and CMV-seronegative.

This chain joins TRBV30 and TRBJ1-1; D is unclear. Deletions cut 4 bases from V and 5 bases from J, with 8 bases between. The CDR3 contains 11 residues. The germline V gene encodes CDR1 GTSNPN and CDR2 SVGIG (reference sequence). CDR3 loop: CAWTQKTEAFF. The CDR3 region has the DNA TGTGCCTGGACCCAGAAGACTGAAGCTTTCTTT.

In its sample, this clone was seen a few times. The chain recombines TRBV6-6 with TRBJ2-7; 14 bases map to TRBD2. Germline CDR1 reads MNHNY; CDR2 reads SVGAGI (reference sequence). The CDR3 is 15 residues long. The trim removed 6 bases at V and 3 bases at J, leaving 4 bases unmatched. The chain's CDR3 is CASRGLAGGLYEQYF. CDR3 nucleotides: TGTGCCAGCAGAGGACTAGCGGGGGGTCTCTACGAGCAGTACTTC.

The chain uses TRBV5-4 and TRBJ2-7; D is possibly TRBD1 (5 bases). This CDR3 has 12 amino acids. Germline CDR1 reads SGHNT; CDR2 reads YYREEE (reference sequence). The germline V and J ends were trimmed by 1 base and 3 bases, with 5 bases remaining between them. CDR3 sequence: CASSLQGYEQYF. The CDR3 DNA follows: TGTGCCAGCAGCTTGCAGGGCTACGAGCAGTACTTC.

The rearrangement joins TRBV29-1 to TRBJ1-1; no clear D. The CDR3 length is 12 residues. Germline CDR1 and CDR2: SQVTM and ANQGSEA. CDR3 DNA: TGCACCGCCAGTTTGGCAGACACTGAAGCTTTCTTT. Translation gives CTASLADTEAFF.

The chain links TRBV5-6 to TRBJ1-4; 9 bases line up with TRBD1. Germline V gene sequence: CDR1 SGHDT, CDR2 YYEEEE. The CDR3 runs 15 residues. J lost 10 bases, V lost 4 bases, and 11 bases had no gene match. The CDR3 is CASSNGGTGRAKLFF. CDR3 sequence (DNA): TGTGCCAGCAGCAATGGTGGGACAGGGCGGGCAAAACTGTTTTTT.

The rearrangement links TRBV30 to TRBJ1-6, with no clear D. Trimming removed 6 bases from V and 10 bases from J, with 4 bases in between. CDR1 is GTSNPN, CDR2 SVGIG, per germline (reference sequence). The CDR3 sequence is 9 residues long. DNA for the CDR3: TGTGCCTGTGAGTCACCCCTCCACTTT. This sequence encodes CACESPLHF.

This chain uses TRBV6-5 with TRBJ1-1; D unresolved. There are 13 residues in the CDR3. V shed 5 bases and J shed 4 bases, with 11 bases lying between them. Germline-derived CDR1 and CDR2 are MNHEY and SVGAGI. The CDR3 reads CASSPGMGTEAFF. In DNA form, the CDR3 reads TGTGCCAGCAGTCCCGGGATGGGCACTGAAGCTTTCTTT.